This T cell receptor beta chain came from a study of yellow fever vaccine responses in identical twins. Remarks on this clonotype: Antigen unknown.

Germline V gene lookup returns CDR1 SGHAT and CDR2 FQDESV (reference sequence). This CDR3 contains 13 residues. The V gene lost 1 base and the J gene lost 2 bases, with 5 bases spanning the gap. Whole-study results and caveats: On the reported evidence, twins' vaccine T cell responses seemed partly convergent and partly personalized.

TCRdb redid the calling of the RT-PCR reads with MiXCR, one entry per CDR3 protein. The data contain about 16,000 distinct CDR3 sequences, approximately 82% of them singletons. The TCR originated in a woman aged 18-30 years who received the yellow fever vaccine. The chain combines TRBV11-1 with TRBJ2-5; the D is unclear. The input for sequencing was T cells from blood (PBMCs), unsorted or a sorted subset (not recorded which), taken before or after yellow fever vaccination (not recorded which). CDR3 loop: CASSLGGQETQYF. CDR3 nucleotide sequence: TGTGCCAGCAGCTTAGGCGGACAAGAGACCCAGTACTTC.